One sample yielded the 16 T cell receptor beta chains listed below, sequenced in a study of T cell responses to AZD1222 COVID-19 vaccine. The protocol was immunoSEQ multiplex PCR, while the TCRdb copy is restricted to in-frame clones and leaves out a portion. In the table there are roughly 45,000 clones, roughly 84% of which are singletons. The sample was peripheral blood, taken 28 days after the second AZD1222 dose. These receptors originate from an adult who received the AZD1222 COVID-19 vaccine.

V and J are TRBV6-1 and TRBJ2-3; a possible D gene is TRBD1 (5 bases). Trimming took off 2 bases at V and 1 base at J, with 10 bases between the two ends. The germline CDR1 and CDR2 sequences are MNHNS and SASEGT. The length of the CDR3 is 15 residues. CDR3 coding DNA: TGTGCCAGCAGTGAATCGGTGGGGCGCACAGATACGCAGTATTTT. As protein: CASSESVGRTDTQYF.

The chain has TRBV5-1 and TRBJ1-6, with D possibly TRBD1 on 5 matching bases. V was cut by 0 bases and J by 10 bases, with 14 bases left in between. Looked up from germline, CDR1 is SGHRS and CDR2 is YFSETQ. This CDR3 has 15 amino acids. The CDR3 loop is CASSLDGRETSPLHF. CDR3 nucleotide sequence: TGCGCCAGCAGCTTGGACGGCAGGGAAACCTCACCCCTCCACTTT.

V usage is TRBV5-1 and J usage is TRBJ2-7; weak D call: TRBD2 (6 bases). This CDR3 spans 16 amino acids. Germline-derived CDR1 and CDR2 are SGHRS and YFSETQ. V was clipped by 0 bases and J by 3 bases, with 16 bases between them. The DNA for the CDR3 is TGCGCCAGCAGCTTGGGGGGAGGCGGGGTCGGCTACGAGCAGTACTTC. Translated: CASSLGGGGVGYEQYF.

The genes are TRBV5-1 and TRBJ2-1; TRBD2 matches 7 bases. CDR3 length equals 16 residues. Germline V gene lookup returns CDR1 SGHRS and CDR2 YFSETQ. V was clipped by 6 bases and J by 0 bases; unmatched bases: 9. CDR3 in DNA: TGCGCCAGCACTCCGAGCGGGGCGGGCTCCTACAATGAGCAGTTCTTC. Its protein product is CASTPSGAGSYNEQFF. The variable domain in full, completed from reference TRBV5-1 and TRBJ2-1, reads KAGVTQTPRYLIKTRGQQVTLSCSPISGHRSVSWYQQTPGQGLQFLFEYFSETQRNKGNFPGRFSGRQFSNSRSEMNVSTLELGDSALYLCASTPSGAGSYNEQFFGPGTRLTVL.

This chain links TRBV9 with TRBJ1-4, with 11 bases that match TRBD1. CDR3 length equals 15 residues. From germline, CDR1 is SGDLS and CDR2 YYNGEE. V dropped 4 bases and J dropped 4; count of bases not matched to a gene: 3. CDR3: CASSIGTGGNEKLFF. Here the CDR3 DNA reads TGTGCCAGCAGCATCGGGACAGGGGGTAATGAAAAACTGTTTTTT. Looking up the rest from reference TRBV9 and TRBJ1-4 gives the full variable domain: DSGVTQTPKHLITATGQRVTLRCSPRSGDLSVYWYQQSLDQGLQFLIQYYNGEERAKGNILERFSAQQFPDLHSELNLSSLELGDSALYFCASSIGTGGNEKLFFGSGTQLSVL.

The CDR3, as DNA: TGTGCCAGCACCCCCGGCGTGGGGGGCAACTATGGCTACACCTTC. Translation: CASTPGVGGNYGYTF. The chain links TRBV7-2 to TRBJ1-2, with D possibly being TRBD1 (6 bases). Germline V lookup: CDR1 SGHTA, CDR2 FQGNSA. Trimming took 7 bases from V and 2 from J, leaving 17 bases between them. This CDR3 comprises 15 residues.

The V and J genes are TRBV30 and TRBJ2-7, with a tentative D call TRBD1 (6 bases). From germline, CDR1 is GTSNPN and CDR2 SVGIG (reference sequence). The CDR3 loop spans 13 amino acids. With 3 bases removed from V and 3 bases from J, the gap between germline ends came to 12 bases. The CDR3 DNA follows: TGTGCCTGGAGCCAGGGACATATCTACGAGCAGTACTTC. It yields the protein CAWSQGHIYEQYF.

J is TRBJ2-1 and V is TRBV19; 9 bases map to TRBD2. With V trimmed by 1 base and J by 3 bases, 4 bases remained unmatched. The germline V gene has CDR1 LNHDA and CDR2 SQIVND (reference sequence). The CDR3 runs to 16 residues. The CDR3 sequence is CASSIGGGGGYNEQFF. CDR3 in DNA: TGTGCCAGTAGTATAGGTGGCGGGGGGGGCTACAATGAGCAGTTCTTC.

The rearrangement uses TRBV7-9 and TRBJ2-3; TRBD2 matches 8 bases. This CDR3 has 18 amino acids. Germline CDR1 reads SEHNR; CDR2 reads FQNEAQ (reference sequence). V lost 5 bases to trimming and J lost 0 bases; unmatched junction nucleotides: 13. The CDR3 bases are TGTGCCAGCAGCCTCCCCGGGTTAGCGGGACCAAGCACAGATACGCAGTATTTT. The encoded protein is CASSLPGLAGPSTDTQYF. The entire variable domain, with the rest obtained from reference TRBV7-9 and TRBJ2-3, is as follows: DTGVSQNPRHKITKRGQNVTFRCDPISEHNRLYWYRQTLGQGPEFLTYFQNEAQLEKSRLLSDRFSAERPKGSFSTLEIQRTEQGDSAMYLCASSLPGLAGPSTDTQYFGPGTRLTVL.

The CDR3 DNA reads as TGCGCCAGCAGCCGCCTATTACGGGGCTCTAATGAAAAACTGTTTTTT. Translated: CASSRLLRGSNEKLFF. The gene calls are TRBV5-1 and TRBJ1-4; perhaps TRBD1 as D (5 bases). V lost 4 bases, J lost 3 bases, and 16 bases lay in between. The germline gives CDR1 SGHRS, CDR2 YFSETQ. The CDR3 loop spans 16 amino acids.

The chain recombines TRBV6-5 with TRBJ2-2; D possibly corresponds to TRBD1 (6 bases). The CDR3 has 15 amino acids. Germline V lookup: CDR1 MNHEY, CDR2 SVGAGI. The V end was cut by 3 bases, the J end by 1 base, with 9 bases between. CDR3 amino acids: CASSYSTGNTGELFF. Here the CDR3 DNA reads TGTGCCAGCAGTTATTCGACAGGGAACACCGGGGAGCTGTTTTTT.

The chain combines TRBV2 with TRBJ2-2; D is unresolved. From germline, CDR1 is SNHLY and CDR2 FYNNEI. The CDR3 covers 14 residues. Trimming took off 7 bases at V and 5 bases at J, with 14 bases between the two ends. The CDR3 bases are TGTGCCAGCACTTTGGAAGATTGGACCGGGGAGCTGTTTTTT. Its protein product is CASTLEDWTGELFF.

The CDR3 region has the DNA TGTGCCACCAGTGACCTGACGGGCTACACCTTC. Translation gives CATSDLTGYTF. The chain joins TRBV24-1 to TRBJ1-2, with D hard to call. The length of the CDR3 is 11 residues. Germline CDR1 KGHDR, CDR2 SFDVKD. The V end was cut by 4 bases, the J end by 8 bases, with 7 bases between.

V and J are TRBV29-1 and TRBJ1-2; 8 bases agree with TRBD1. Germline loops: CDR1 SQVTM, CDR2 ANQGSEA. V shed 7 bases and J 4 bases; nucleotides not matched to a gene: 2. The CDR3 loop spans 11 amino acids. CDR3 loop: CSARGPYGYTF. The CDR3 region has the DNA TGCAGCGCCAGGGGGCCCTATGGCTACACCTTC.

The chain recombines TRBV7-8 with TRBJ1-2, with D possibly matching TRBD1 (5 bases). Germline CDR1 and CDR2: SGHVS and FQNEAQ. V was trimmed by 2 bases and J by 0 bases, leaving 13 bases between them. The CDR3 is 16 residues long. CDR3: CASSLQDKKANYGYTF. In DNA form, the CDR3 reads TGTGCCAGCAGCTTACAGGACAAAAAAGCTAACTATGGCTACACCTTC. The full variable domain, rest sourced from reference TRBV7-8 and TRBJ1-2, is GAGVSQSPRYKVAKRGQDVALRCDPISGHVSLFWYQQALGQGPEFLTYFQNEAQLDKSGLPSDRFFAERPEGSVSTLKIQRTQQEDSAVYLCASSLQDKKANYGYTFGSGTRLTVV.

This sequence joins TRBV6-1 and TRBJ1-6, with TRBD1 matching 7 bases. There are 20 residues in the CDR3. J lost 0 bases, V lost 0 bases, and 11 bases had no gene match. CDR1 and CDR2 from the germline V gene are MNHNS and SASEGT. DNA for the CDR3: TGTGCCAGCAGTGAAGCCCCAGGGGGGCAATTAAGCTCCTATAATTCACCCCTCCACTTT. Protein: CASSEAPGGQLSSYNSPLHF.